This is a list of T cell receptor beta chains from one sample in a study of cytomegalovirus exposure and HLA in healthy donors. Assay used: immunoSEQ multiplex PCR; TCRdb lists only in-frame clones, some missing. This table holds over 200,000 clones, around 76% found once. Sequenced: PBMCs. The source is a middle-aged woman in good health and CMV-seropositive. The CDR3 runs from the conserved cysteine through the conserved F or W. The order of the fields is V gene, D gene, J gene, clone size, CDR3 protein, CDR3 DNA. D genes are given only for firm matches. Only some rows state a clone size, as once, few, many or a class for expanded clones.

TRBV6-5	.	TRBJ2-7	.	CASSSDSISYEQYF	TGTGCCAGCAGCTCCGACAGTATCTCCTACGAGCAGTACTTC
TRBV11-2	.	TRBJ1-1	.	CASSLYASMNTEAFF	TGTGCCAGCAGCTTATACGCGAGTATGAACACTGAAGCTTTCTTT
TRBV7-9	.	TRBJ2-3	.	CASSRQGDRLTQYF	TGTGCCAGCAGCCGTCAGGGAGACAGGCTCACGCAGTATTTT
TRBV28	TRBD1	TRBJ2-2	few	CASSLIGGTGPEGELFF	TGTGCCAGCAGTTTGATAGGAGGGACAGGACCGGAGGGGGAGCTGTTTTTT
TRBV7-6	.	TRBJ2-3	few	CASSLGQGTDTQYF	TGTGCCAGCAGCTTAGGACAGGGCACAGATACGCAGTATTTT
TRBV14	TRBD2	TRBJ2-2	.	CASSPGLAGALSTNTGELFF	TGTGCCAGCAGCCCGGGACTAGCGGGGGCCCTAAGTACGAACACCGGGGAGCTGTTTTTT
TRBV5-4	.	TRBJ1-2	few	CASSFLNYGYTF	TGTGCCAGCAGCTTTCTTAACTATGGCTACACCTTC
TRBV5-1	TRBD2	TRBJ2-3	.	CASSFLFYSSGGGSDTQYF	TGCGCCAGCAGCTTCCTTTTCTATTCTAGCGGGGGGGGATCAGATACGCAGTATTTT
TRBV5-4	.	TRBJ2-7	once	CASSALQGRHEQYF	TGTGCCAGCAGCGCCTTACAGGGAAGGCACGAGCAGTACTTC
TRBV9	TRBD2	TRBJ2-5	.	CASSVAGTSGIETQYF	TGTGCCAGCAGCGTTGCCGGGACTAGCGGGATTGAGACCCAGTACTTC
TRBV7-7	.	TRBJ2-1	.	CASIRGGGDRDEQFF	TGTGCCAGCATAAGGGGTGGAGGGGATAGGGATGAGCAGTTCTTC
TRBV5-4	.	TRBJ1-2	.	CASSLEVQGYGYTF	TGTGCCAGCAGCTTGGAAGTCCAGGGTTATGGCTACACCTTC
TRBV11-2	TRBD2	TRBJ2-7	.	CASSSRREAEQYF	TGTGCCAGCAGCTCCAGACGGGAGGCCGAGCAGTACTTC
TRBV9	TRBD1	TRBJ1-1	few	CASSPQGATNTEAFF	TGTGCCAGCAGCCCCCAGGGGGCAACGAACACTGAAGCTTTCTTT
TRBV30	.	TRBJ1-5	.	CAWSGGSQPQHF	TGTGCCTGGAGTGGCGGGTCTCAGCCCCAGCATTTT
TRBV18	.	TRBJ2-2	.	CASSLTGPLRSGELFF	TGTGCCAGCTCACTGACAGGCCCCTTGAGGTCCGGGGAGCTGTTTTTT
TRBV18	.	TRBJ2-5	.	CASSPLSLAVQETQYF	TGTGCCAGCTCACCACTCTCGTTGGCAGTCCAAGAGACCCAGTACTTC
TRBV5-6	TRBD1	TRBJ1-3	.	CASSPGQGANTIYF	TGTGCCAGCAGCCCCGGACAGGGTGCAAACACCATATATTTT
TRBV28	TRBD1	TRBJ2-7	.	CASSFPGGFGEQYF	TGTGCCAGCAGTTTCCCAGGGGGCTTTGGCGAGCAGTACTTC
TRBV6-5	TRBD2	TRBJ2-1	.	CASSYSGGEHNEQFF	TGTGCCAGCAGTTACTCCGGGGGGGAGCACAATGAGCAGTTCTTC
TRBV6-1	.	TRBJ1-2	.	CASSEGGLPSKGGYTF	TGTGCCAGCAGTGAAGGAGGGCTCCCTTCCAAGGGTGGCTACACCTTC
TRBV6-1	.	TRBJ1-2	.	CASSEAGNGYTF	TGTGCCAGCAGTGAAGCCGGGAATGGCTACACCTTC
TRBV30	TRBD2	TRBJ2-3	once	CARATSGATDTQYF	TGTGCCCGCGCGACTAGCGGGGCCACAGATACGCAGTATTTT
TRBV29-1	.	TRBJ2-1	.	CSVEGTLRVSEQFF	TGCAGCGTGGAAGGGACTCTTAGGGTGAGTGAGCAGTTCTTC
TRBV7-2	TRBD2	TRBJ2-7	.	CASSLPSGGPYEQYF	TGTGCCAGCAGCTTACCTAGCGGGGGACCCTACGAGCAGTACTTC
TRBV30	.	TRBJ2-3	.	CAWSGGVGTDTQYF	TGTGCCTGGAGTGGCGGAGTTGGCACAGATACGCAGTATTTT
TRBV30	.	TRBJ1-1	.	CAWSVGGSATEAFF	TGTGCCTGGAGTGTAGGGGGTTCGGCCACTGAAGCTTTCTTT
TRBV6-6	TRBD2	TRBJ2-1	.	CASSSSGRSSYNEQFF	TGTGCCAGCAGCAGTAGCGGGAGGTCCTCCTACAATGAGCAGTTCTTC
TRBV6-5	TRBD1	TRBJ2-2	.	CASSYRGRNTGELFF	TGTGCCAGCAGTTACAGGGGGCGAAACACCGGGGAGCTGTTTTTT
TRBV7-9	TRBD1	TRBJ2-7	.	CASSTRDGTGSDEQYF	TGTGCCAGCAGCACCAGGGACGGGACAGGGTCGGACGAGCAGTACTTC
TRBV5-6	TRBD1	TRBJ1-1	.	CASSFRTGVNTEAFF	TGTGCCAGCAGCTTCCGGACAGGAGTGAACACTGAAGCTTTCTTT
TRBV6-6	TRBD1	TRBJ2-5	few	CASRRTGGTETQYF	TGTGCCAGCAGGAGGACAGGGGGCACGGAGACCCAGTACTTC
TRBV6-5	.	TRBJ2-6	.	CASDPGSSGANVLTF	TGTGCCAGCGATCCCGGGAGCTCTGGGGCCAACGTCCTGACTTTC
TRBV2	TRBD2	TRBJ2-1	once	CASTGLAGDKFF	TGTGCCAGCACCGGACTAGCGGGGGATAAGTTCTTC
TRBV6-5	.	TRBJ1-2	.	CASSYGGAGSYGYTF	TGTGCCAGCAGTTACGGGGGGGCCGGGTCATACGGCTACACCTTC
TRBV5-1	.	TRBJ2-7	.	CASSLGQLYEQYF	TGCGCCAGCAGCTTGGGTCAGTTATACGAGCAGTACTTC
TRBV10-3	.	TRBJ1-2	.	CATQAGSISGYTF	TGTGCCACGCAGGCGGGGTCCATAAGTGGCTACACCTTC
TRBV7-2	TRBD1	TRBJ1-5	.	CASSITGVQPQHF	TGTGCCAGCAGCATCACAGGGGTCCAGCCCCAGCATTTT
TRBV5-1	.	TRBJ1-2	.	CASSLESEGYGYTF	TGCGCCAGCAGCTTGGAATCAGAGGGCTATGGCTACACCTTC
TRBV7-9	.	TRBJ2-3	.	CASSVEDRTQYF	TGTGCCAGCAGCGTAGAGGACAGAACGCAGTATTTT
TRBV7-2	TRBD2	TRBJ2-4	few	CASSPSGNIQYF	TGTGCCAGCAGCCCTAGCGGAAACATTCAGTACTTC
TRBV7-3	TRBD1	TRBJ2-3	.	CASSLGTGLTDTQYF	TGTGCCAGCAGCTTAGGGACAGGTCTCACAGATACGCAGTATTTT
TRBV11-3	.	TRBJ2-1	once	CASSRTGTSYNEQFF	TGTGCCAGCAGTCGAACAGGGACCTCCTACAATGAGCAGTTCTTC
TRBV7-2	.	TRBJ2-6	.	CASSPRGRSSGANVLTF	TGTGCCAGCAGCCCCAGGGGCAGGAGCTCTGGGGCCAACGTCCTGACTTTC
TRBV30	TRBD2	TRBJ2-7	.	CAWRDGPRGGF	TGTGCCTGGAGGGATGGGCCCCGGGGGGGTTTC
TRBV11-3	.	TRBJ1-1	.	CASSLGEAEGTEAFF	TGTGCCAGCAGCTTAGGGGAGGCGGAAGGGACTGAAGCTTTCTTT
TRBV6-5	.	TRBJ2-3	.	CASSYSTSTDTQYF	TGTGCCAGCAGTTACTCGACTAGCACAGATACGCAGTATTTT
TRBV30	.	TRBJ1-4	.	CAWKNLDSRNEKLFF	TGTGCCTGGAAAAATCTCGACAGCCGAAATGAAAAACTGTTTTTT
TRBV2	TRBD2	TRBJ2-2	.	CALRRGTGVNTGELFF	TGTGCCCTACGGCGGGGGACCGGAGTAAACACCGGGGAGCTGTTTTTT
TRBV4-3	.	TRBJ1-1	.	CASSQEPGTGAEAFF	TGCGCCAGCAGCCAAGAACCAGGGACGGGGGCTGAAGCTTTCTTT
TRBV7-9	.	TRBJ2-3	once	CSSSLTARDTQYF	TGTTCCAGCAGCTTAACGGCTAGGGATACGCAGTATTTT
TRBV12-5	TRBD2	TRBJ2-1	few	CASASGGGVNEQFF	TGTGCTAGTGCGAGCGGGGGGGGCGTCAATGAGCAGTTCTTC
TRBV10-3	TRBD1	TRBJ2-5	.	CAISDPQQGAKETQYF	TGTGCCATCAGTGATCCCCAACAGGGGGCGAAGGAGACCCAGTACTTC
TRBV5-1	TRBD2	TRBJ2-2	.	CASSLESSGIRAGELFF	TGCGCCAGCAGCTTGGAATCTAGCGGGATTAGGGCCGGGGAGCTGTTTTTT
TRBV7-9	TRBD1	TRBJ2-2	.	CASSLSGGLGTGELFF	TGTGCCAGCAGCTTGTCAGGGGGCTTGGGCACCGGGGAGCTGTTTTTT
TRBV30	.	TRBJ1-6	.	CAWNDRQNSPLHF	TGTGCCTGGAACGACAGACAGAATTCACCCCTCCACTTT
TRBV7-9	TRBD1	TRBJ1-4	.	CSSSRDRGPFNEKLFF	TGTTCCAGCAGCCGGGACAGGGGGCCTTTTAATGAAAAACTGTTTTTT
TRBV19	TRBD1	TRBJ2-7	.	CASSMRDRGNYEQYF	TGTGCCAGTAGTATGAGGGACAGGGGGAATTACGAGCAGTACTTC
TRBV19	TRBD1	TRBJ1-2	.	CASSRTGGNNYGYTF	TGTGCCAGTAGTCGGACAGGGGGCAATAACTATGGCTACACCTTC